This is a list of T cell receptor beta chains from one sample in a study of somatic mutations in cytotoxic T cells in rheumatoid arthritis. The protocol was immunoSEQ multiplex PCR, while the TCRdb copy is restricted to in-frame clones and leaves out a portion. The sample includes tens of thousands of clones, roughly 80% of them seen just once. Material for sequencing was CD8+ T cells sorted from blood. The receptors here all came from a man aged 45 to 65 in good health. Both conserved end residues are part of each CDR3. A D gene is named only where the DNA matches it firmly. The size field is filled for only some rows; it gives once, few, many or a size class.

j_call: TRBJ2-2; d_call: .; clone_size: .; v_call: TRBV27; cdr3_nt: TGTGCCAGCAGTTTGGGATATGGGGAGCTGTTTTTT; cdr3_aa: CASSLGYGELFF
j_call: TRBJ2-1; d_call: .; clone_size: .; v_call: TRBV9; cdr3_nt: TGTGCCAGCAGCGTAGCAGGGCGGAGCAACTCCTACAATGAGCAGTTCTTC; cdr3_aa: CASSVAGRSNSYNEQFF
j_call: TRBJ2-2; d_call: .; clone_size: .; v_call: TRBV11-2; cdr3_nt: TGTGCCAGCAGCTTACAGGGGGGTCTCACCGGGGAGCTGTTTTTT; cdr3_aa: CASSLQGGLTGELFF
j_call: TRBJ2-2; d_call: .; clone_size: .; v_call: TRBV29-1; cdr3_nt: TGCAGCGCAGAAGGGGAACAGGGAAACACCGGGGAGCTGTTTTTT; cdr3_aa: CSAEGEQGNTGELFF
j_call: TRBJ1-1; d_call: .; clone_size: .; v_call: TRBV2; cdr3_nt: TGTGCCAGCAGTGAAGCTAGGCGGAATGAAGCTTTCTTT; cdr3_aa: CASSEARRNEAFF
j_call: TRBJ2-7; d_call: TRBD2; clone_size: .; v_call: TRBV28; cdr3_nt: TGTGCCAGCAGTTTCTGGCGGGAGGGCCAGGACGAGCAGTACTTC; cdr3_aa: CASSFWREGQDEQYF
j_call: TRBJ1-3; d_call: .; clone_size: .; v_call: TRBV6-5; cdr3_nt: TGTGCCAGCAGTCCCTCTGGAAACACCATATATTTT; cdr3_aa: CASSPSGNTIYF
j_call: TRBJ1-1; d_call: .; clone_size: .; v_call: TRBV29-1; cdr3_nt: TGCAGCGTTAGGCGCAGGGAGGGTGAAGCTTTCTTT; cdr3_aa: CSVRRREGEAFF
j_call: TRBJ2-1; d_call: .; clone_size: .; v_call: TRBV5-4; cdr3_nt: TGTGCCAGCAGCTTTTCCAATGAGCAGTTCTTC; cdr3_aa: CASSFSNEQFF
j_call: TRBJ2-2; d_call: .; clone_size: .; v_call: TRBV9; cdr3_nt: TGTGCCAGCAGCGGAGAGGCTAGCGCCCACACCGGGGAGCTGTTTTTT; cdr3_aa: CASSGEASAHTGELFF
j_call: TRBJ2-7; d_call: .; clone_size: .; v_call: TRBV6-1; cdr3_nt: TGTGCCAGCAGTTCTGGCCACTACGAGCAGTACTTC; cdr3_aa: CASSSGHYEQYF
j_call: TRBJ2-7; d_call: .; clone_size: .; v_call: TRBV28; cdr3_nt: TGTGCCAGCAGTTATCCTAGCGAATCAACGAGCTCCTACGAGCAGTACTTC; cdr3_aa: CASSYPSESTSSYEQYF
j_call: TRBJ1-1; d_call: .; clone_size: .; v_call: TRBV11-3; cdr3_nt: TGTGCCAGCAGCCCACTGGGGGGAAACACTGAAGCTTTCTTT; cdr3_aa: CASSPLGGNTEAFF
j_call: TRBJ2-1; d_call: TRBD2; clone_size: .; v_call: TRBV10-3; cdr3_nt: TGTGCCATCAGTGAACCCGGGACTAGGACCAATGAGCAGTTCTTC; cdr3_aa: CAISEPGTRTNEQFF
j_call: TRBJ1-5; d_call: .; clone_size: few; v_call: TRBV7-6; cdr3_nt: TGTGCCAGCAGCTTGTATTCTGGAAGCAATCAGCCCCAGCATTTT; cdr3_aa: CASSLYSGSNQPQHF
j_call: TRBJ2-7; d_call: .; clone_size: .; v_call: TRBV2; cdr3_nt: TGTGCCAGCCGGGACCCTGGGGCCCAATACGAGCAGTACTTC; cdr3_aa: CASRDPGAQYEQYF
j_call: TRBJ1-2; d_call: TRBD1; clone_size: once; v_call: TRBV29-1; cdr3_nt: TGCAGCGTTGATAAGTCGGGACAGGGTTCCAACTATGGCTACACCTTC; cdr3_aa: CSVDKSGQGSNYGYTF
j_call: TRBJ2-1; d_call: .; clone_size: .; v_call: TRBV4-2; cdr3_nt: TGTGCCAGCAGCCCGTCACTAGACGACAATGAGCAGTTCTTC; cdr3_aa: CASSPSLDDNEQFF
j_call: TRBJ2-5; d_call: TRBD2; clone_size: .; v_call: TRBV7-9; cdr3_nt: TGTGCCAGCAACAACGGCGGGGGGGTACAGACCCAGTACTTC; cdr3_aa: CASNNGGGVQTQYF
j_call: TRBJ2-1; d_call: .; clone_size: .; v_call: TRBV9; cdr3_nt: TGTGCCAGCAGCGGAAATGAGCAGTTCTTC; cdr3_aa: CASSGNEQFF
j_call: TRBJ2-1; d_call: TRBD2; clone_size: .; v_call: TRBV6-4; cdr3_nt: TGTGCCAGCAGTGAAGAAGCCAGCGGGAAAGATGAGCAGTTCTTC; cdr3_aa: CASSEEASGKDEQFF
j_call: TRBJ2-3; d_call: TRBD2; clone_size: .; v_call: TRBV7-2; cdr3_nt: TGTGCCAGCACCCGGGCGTTGGCGGGAGGGTTAGATACGCAGTATTTT; cdr3_aa: CASTRALAGGLDTQYF
j_call: TRBJ1-2; d_call: TRBD1; clone_size: few; v_call: TRBV6-1; cdr3_nt: TGTGCCAGCAGTGACTACAACCCAGGGGCGACAGGGACGAGTGGCTACACCTTC; cdr3_aa: CASSDYNPGATGTSGYTF
j_call: TRBJ2-6; d_call: .; clone_size: .; v_call: TRBV4-1; cdr3_nt: TGCGCCAGCAGCCAAGAAGAAAGCTCTGGGGCCAACGTCCTGACTTTC; cdr3_aa: CASSQEESSGANVLTF
j_call: TRBJ2-7; d_call: .; clone_size: .; v_call: TRBV7-9; cdr3_nt: TGTGCCAGCAGCGTTCAGGGGTCCTCCGTTGTCGGGACCTCCTACGAGCAGTACTTC; cdr3_aa: CASSVQGSSVVGTSYEQYF
j_call: TRBJ1-3; d_call: .; clone_size: .; v_call: TRBV5-6; cdr3_nt: TGTGCCAGCAGCAACCGATACTCGGGGTTAGGCTCTGGAAACACCATATATTTT; cdr3_aa: CASSNRYSGLGSGNTIYF
j_call: TRBJ1-2; d_call: TRBD1; clone_size: .; v_call: TRBV29-1; cdr3_nt: TGCAGCGTTCCCGACAGGGAGGTTGGCTACACCTTC; cdr3_aa: CSVPDREVGYTF